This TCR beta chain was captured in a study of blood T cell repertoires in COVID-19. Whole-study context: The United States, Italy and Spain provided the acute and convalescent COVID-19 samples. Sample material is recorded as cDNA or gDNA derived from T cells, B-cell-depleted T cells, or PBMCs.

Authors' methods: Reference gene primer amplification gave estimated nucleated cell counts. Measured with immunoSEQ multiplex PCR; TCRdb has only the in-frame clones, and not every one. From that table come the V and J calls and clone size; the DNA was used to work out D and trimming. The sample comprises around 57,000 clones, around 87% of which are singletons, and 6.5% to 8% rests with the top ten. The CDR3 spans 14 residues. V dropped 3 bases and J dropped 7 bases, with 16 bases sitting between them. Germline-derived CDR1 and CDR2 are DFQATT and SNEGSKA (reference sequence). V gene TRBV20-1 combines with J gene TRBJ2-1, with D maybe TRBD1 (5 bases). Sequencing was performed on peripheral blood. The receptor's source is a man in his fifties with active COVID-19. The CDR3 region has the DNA TGCAGTGCTAGTTCCCTACAGGTGGGAAATGAGCAGTTCTTC. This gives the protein CSASSLQVGNEQFF.